What follows are 29 T cell receptor beta chains derived from one specimen sequenced in a study of blood T cell repertoires in COVID-19. Using immunoSEQ multiplex PCR, the repertoire was profiled, and TCRdb retains in-frame clones only, with some absent. The table has 100,000 or so clones, roughly nine tenths seen once. The sequencing input was peripheral blood. These receptors all come from a man aged 50 to 59 with acute or convalescent COVID-19.

The CDR3 is CASSSGQAPSGNTIYF. The CDR3 bases are TGTGCCAGCAGTTCAGGACAGGCTCCCTCTGGAAACACCATATATTTT. The rearrangement joins TRBV6-5 to TRBJ1-3; TRBD1 aligns across 7 bases. With 4 bases clipped from V and 0 bases from J, the junction kept 6 bases outside the gene matches. The length of the CDR3 is 16 residues. Per the germline V gene, CDR1 is MNHEY and CDR2 is SVGAGI.

The rearrangement joins TRBV7-9 to TRBJ2-1, with 8 bases identical to TRBD2. This CDR3 region has 16 residues. Germline V gene sequence: CDR1 SEHNR, CDR2 FQNEAQ (reference sequence). J gave up 9 bases and V 7 bases, and 17 bases lay outside the gene matches. CDR3 sequence reads: CASTPAGGFPVSEQFF. The CDR3 DNA follows: TGTGCCAGCACCCCCGCGGGGGGCTTCCCGGTGAGTGAGCAGTTCTTC.

The chain is built from TRBV7-3 and TRBJ2-5; the match to TRBD2 covers 10 bases. This CDR3 has 18 residues. Germline CDR1 SGHTA, CDR2 FQGTGA. J gave up 3 bases and V 5 bases, and 15 bases lay outside the gene matches. CDR3 DNA sequence: TGTGCCAGCAGCAACAATGGAAGGAGCGGGGGGGCCGAAGAGACCCAGTACTTC. Its translation is CASSNNGRSGGAEETQYF.

The gene calls are TRBV4-1 and TRBJ1-1; no definite D call. V gave up 9 bases and J gave up 3 bases, with 11 bases separating them. Germline CDR1 MGHRA, CDR2 YSYEKL. The CDR3 has 12 amino acids. The CDR3 spells CASRGWDTEAFF. As DNA, the CDR3 is TGCGCCAGTCGGGGTTGGGACACTGAAGCTTTCTTT.

This chain links TRBV30 with TRBJ1-2; D is unresolved. There are 13 residues in the CDR3. CDR1 GTSNPN and CDR2 SVGIG come from the germline V gene (reference sequence). The V and J ends lost 1 base and 4 bases respectively, with 10 bases between them. In nucleotides, the CDR3 is TGTGCCTGGAGTGGCGGAGAACTCTATGGCTACACCTTC. Translated: CAWSGGELYGYTF.

The chain carries TRBV4-1 and TRBJ2-1; TRBD2 agrees at 11 bases. CDR3 length equals 16 residues. CDR1 and CDR2 from the germline V gene are MGHRA and YSYEKL. The V and J ends lost 2 bases and 4 bases, in that order; junction bases with no gene match: 4. CDR3 residues: CASSQLGLAAYNEQFF. The CDR3 DNA follows: TGCGCCAGCAGCCAACTGGGACTAGCGGCTTACAATGAGCAGTTCTTC.

This clone was recorded only once. The chain joins TRBV27 to TRBJ1-5; 7 positions match TRBD1. The germline V gene encodes CDR1 MNHEY and CDR2 SMNVEV (reference sequence). The trim removed 5 bases at V and 3 bases at J, leaving 4 bases unmatched. This CDR3 has 14 residues. This CDR3 reads CASSDTGVNQPQHF. The CDR3 DNA is TGTGCCAGCAGTGATACAGGGGTCAATCAGCCCCAGCATTTT.

This chain links TRBV5-1 with TRBJ1-1, with 7 bases aligning to TRBD1. The length of the CDR3 is 14 residues. Germline CDR1 SGHRS, CDR2 YFSETQ. Trimming cost V 0 bases and J 6 bases; bases outside gene matches: 5. The CDR3 loop is CASSLVGGEAEAFF. The CDR3 region has the DNA TGCGCCAGCAGCTTGGTAGGGGGCGAGGCTGAAGCTTTCTTT.

The V and J genes are TRBV5-1 and TRBJ1-1; D possibly corresponds to TRBD1 (5 bases). The germline V and J ends were trimmed by 4 bases and 5 bases, with 18 bases remaining between them. Germline lookup yields CDR1 SGHRS and CDR2 YFSETQ. The CDR3 loop spans 15 amino acids. CDR3 in DNA: TGCGCCAGCAGCCCTGGTGTAGGGCAGGGAACTGAAGCTTTCTTT. This gives the protein CASSPGVGQGTEAFF.

This rearrangement joins TRBV29-1 to TRBJ1-1; a possible D gene is TRBD1 (5 bases). Trimming removed 4 bases at V and 0 bases at J, with 9 bases between. This CDR3 comprises 13 residues. The germline V gene encodes CDR1 SQVTM and CDR2 ANQGSEA. In nucleotides, the CDR3 is TGCAGCGTTGGTGGGGCCATGAACACTGAAGCTTTCTTT. This gives the protein CSVGGAMNTEAFF.

The chain uses TRBV5-8 and TRBJ1-4; possibly TRBD1 for D (6 bases). CDR1 is SGHTS, CDR2 YDEGEE, per germline. This CDR3 comprises 15 residues. V lost 3 bases and J lost 8, with 17 bases in between. CDR3 coding DNA: TGTGCCAGCAGCTCGGGGGGGCAGGTTGTCGAAAAACTGTTTTTT. Translated, it gives CASSSGGQVVEKLFF.

The rearrangement uses TRBV5-8 and TRBJ1-1; no clear D. The CDR3 is 15 residues long. Looked up from germline, CDR1 is SGHTS and CDR2 is YDEGEE. The V and J ends lost 0 bases and 3 bases respectively, with 12 bases between them. The CDR3 loop is CASSLVWRADTEAFF. The CDR3 DNA sequence: TGTGCCAGCAGCTTGGTGTGGCGGGCGGACACTGAAGCTTTCTTT.

The chain joins TRBV7-8 to TRBJ2-3, with 9 bases aligning to TRBD2. V shed 1 base and J 3 bases; nucleotides not matched to a gene: 5. There are 16 residues in the CDR3. CDR1 and CDR2 from the germline V gene are SGHVS and FQNEAQ. The CDR3 bases are TGTGCCAGCAGCTTAGGCGGAAGCGGGGGGACAGATACGCAGTATTTT. Residues: CASSLGGSGGTDTQYF.

This clone was seen a single time. V usage is TRBV11-3 and J usage is TRBJ1-1; 10 bases are shared with TRBD1. CDR1 and CDR2 from the germline V gene are SGHNT and YENEEA. V gave up 5 bases and J gave up 0 bases; unmatched junction bases: 3. This CDR3 spans 15 amino acids. For the CDR3, the DNA is TGTGCCAGCAGCCCGGGACAGGGGATGAACACTGAAGCTTTCTTT. Its translation: CASSPGQGMNTEAFF.

The chain uses TRBV11-3 and TRBJ2-2; D gene uncertain. The CDR3 is 11 amino acids. The germline V gene has CDR1 SGHNT and CDR2 YENEEA. Trimming cost V 0 bases and J 11 bases, with 4 bases left between them. The CDR3 bases are TGTGCCAGCAGCTTAGAGACTGAGCTGTTTTTT. Its translation is CASSLETELFF. The variable domain in full, completed from reference TRBV11-3 and TRBJ2-2, reads EAGVVQSPRYKIIEKKQPVAFWCNPISGHNTLYWYLQNLGQGPELLIRYENEEAVDDSQLPKDRFSAERLKGVDSTLKIQPAELGDSAVYLCASSLETELFFGEGSRLTVL.

The J gene is TRBJ1-2, the V gene TRBV19; D is unclear. The CDR3 length is 12 residues. The V gene's germline CDR1 is LNHDA and CDR2 SQIVND (reference sequence). Trimming cost V 5 bases and J 5 bases, with 9 bases left between them. The CDR3 DNA reads as TGTGCCAGTAGTGAACAGTTTTATGGCTACACCTTC. Protein: CASSEQFYGYTF. Using reference TRBV19 and TRBJ1-2 for the parts outside the CDR3, the full variable domain is DGGITQSPKYLFRKEGQNVTLSCEQNLNHDAMYWYRQDPGQGLRLIYYSQIVNDFQKGDIAEGYSVSREKKESFPLTVTSAQKNPTAFYLCASSEQFYGYTFGSGTRLTVV.

This clone appeared a few times. The CDR3 bases are TGTGCCAGCAGCCAACGTTCCCTAGAGCCCCAGCATTTT. It translates to CASSQRSLEPQHF. The chain employs TRBV11-2 and TRBJ1-5, with D uncertain. The germline V gene has CDR1 SGHAT and CDR2 FQNNGV. The V gene lost 5 bases and the J gene lost 8 bases, with 13 bases spanning the gap. The CDR3 extends over 13 amino acids.

This chain joins TRBV13 and TRBJ2-3; 15 bases match TRBD2. V shed 5 bases, J shed 0 bases, and the junction held 6 bases outside the gene matches. CDR1 PRHDT and CDR2 FYEKMQ come from the germline V gene (reference sequence). The CDR3 is 18 amino acids. The CDR3 DNA is TGTGCCAGCAGCCAGGGACTAGCGGGGGGCTCTAGCACAGATACGCAGTATTTT. Translating it yields CASSQGLAGGSSTDTQYF.

CDR3 region: CASSGGQSREKLFF. The DNA of the CDR3 is TGTGCCAGTAGCGGAGGACAGTCAAGGGAAAAACTGTTTTTT. The chain links TRBV19 to TRBJ1-4; possible D gene TRBD1, 6 bases. The CDR3 covers 14 residues. CDR1 is LNHDA and CDR2 is SQIVND in the germline V gene (reference sequence). The germline V and J ends were trimmed by 6 bases and 8 bases, with 16 bases remaining between them.

The chain joins TRBV5-1 to TRBJ1-1; 8 positions agree with TRBD1. The CDR3 covers 17 residues. Germline CDR1 is SGHRS and CDR2 is YFSETQ. Unmatched junction bases numbered 18, after V lost 6 bases and J lost 5 bases. The CDR3 spells CASTTQPGTGVLTEAFF. In DNA, the CDR3 is TGCGCCAGCACAACTCAACCCGGGACAGGAGTGTTAACTGAAGCTTTCTTT.

This chain joins TRBV6-5 and TRBJ2-3; 9 bases agree with TRBD2. Losses at the gene ends were 0 bases for V and 6 bases for J; bases not matched to a gene: 7. Germline loops: CDR1 MNHEY, CDR2 SVGAGI. This CDR3 region has 16 residues. The CDR3 bases are TGTGCCAGCAGTTACTCCCCAGGCAGCGGGGGGGATACGCAGTATTTT. Amino acids: CASSYSPGSGGDTQYF.

The chain couples TRBV27 to TRBJ1-2; 9 bases match TRBD1. The J segment lost 0 bases and the V segment lost 4 bases, leaving 6 bases of the junction unmatched. Germline lookup yields CDR1 MNHEY and CDR2 SMNVEV (reference sequence). The CDR3 has 16 residues. The CDR3 loop reads CASSSGTGHTNYGYTF. DNA for the CDR3: TGTGCCAGCAGTTCCGGGACAGGGCACACTAACTATGGCTACACCTTC.

The chain is built from TRBV7-2 and TRBJ2-2; possibly TRBD2 for D (5 bases). The CDR3 loop spans 13 amino acids. Looked up from germline, CDR1 is SGHTA and CDR2 is FQGNSA. Trimming removed 3 bases from V and 4 bases from J, with 6 bases in between. CDR3 nucleotides: TGTGCCAGCAGCTTCGGACTCACCGGGGAGCTGTTTTTT. Its translation is CASSFGLTGELFF.

This clone was seen a single time. The chain carries TRBV30 and TRBJ1-5; 8 bases match TRBD1. The CDR3 runs to 14 residues. Germline CDR1 and CDR2: GTSNPN and SVGIG (reference sequence). J gave up 6 bases and V 0 bases, and 4 bases lay outside the gene matches. The chain's CDR3 is CAWSVAGGGQPQHF. CDR3 nucleotides: TGTGCCTGGAGTGTAGCAGGGGGCGGTCAGCCCCAGCATTTT.

The chain is built from TRBV24-1 and TRBJ1-5, with 11 bases aligning to TRBD1. The V segment lost 3 bases and the J segment 11 bases; nucleotides outside the gene matches: 8. CDR3 length equals 15 residues. Germline V gives CDR1 KGHDR, CDR2 SFDVKD. Written as DNA, the CDR3 is TGTGCCACCAGTGATGCCGGGACAGGGGGGTTAGCCCAGCATTTT. Translation: CATSDAGTGGLAQHF.

A single count supports this clone. This rearrangement joins TRBV27 to TRBJ2-3; perhaps TRBD2 as D (7 bases). The CDR3 extends over 15 amino acids. Looked up from germline, CDR1 is MNHEY and CDR2 is SMNVEV (reference sequence). Trimming pared 7 bases from V and 2 bases from J, leaving 16 bases between. CDR3: CASITKAGATDTQYF. Written as DNA, the CDR3 is TGTGCCAGCATAACTAAGGCGGGGGCCACAGATACGCAGTATTTT.

The gene calls are TRBV27 and TRBJ2-1; TRBD2 agrees at 9 bases. The germline V gene encodes CDR1 MNHEY and CDR2 SMNVEV (reference sequence). After removal of 3 bases from V and 13 bases from J, the junction contained 10 bases not matched to a gene. CDR3 length equals 14 residues. The CDR3: CASSFIAGASSQFF. CDR3 nucleotide sequence: TGTGCCAGCAGTTTCATAGCGGGGGCTTCGTCTCAGTTCTTC.

CDR3 coding DNA: TGTGCCAGCATTCGGACAGGGATGTCGGTGAGGAACACTGAAGCTTTCTTT. Translation: CASIRTGMSVRNTEAFF. This chain links TRBV6-6 with TRBJ1-1, with 8 positions matching TRBD1. CDR1 is MNHNY, CDR2 SVGAGI, per germline (reference sequence). The V segment lost 7 bases and the J segment 1 base; nucleotides outside the gene matches: 14. This CDR3 contains 17 residues.

The V gene is TRBV20-1, the J gene TRBJ2-1, with TRBD2 matching over 13 bases. The CDR3 contains 15 residues. Per germline, CDR1 DFQATT and CDR2 SNEGSKA (reference sequence). Germline trimming cut 4 bases from V and 8 bases from J; bases unmatched to any gene: 8. The CDR3 nucleotides read TGCAGTGCTAATGAGAGGACTAGCGGGGGTTATGAGCAGTTCTTC. Its translation: CSANERTSGGYEQFF.